The sequence of this T cell receptor (beta chain) was determined in a study of Ad26.COV2.S vaccination and SARS-CoV-2 variants (dated by TCRdb to about 2021). In terms of the full investigation: TCRbeta repertoire sequencing was used to assess the specificity and breadth of SARS-CoV-2-reactive T cell receptors after Ad26.COV2.S vaccination. The TCR-sequenced set comprised around 30 samples: some 19 Ad26.COV2.S vaccine recipients, 5 placebo recipients and 8 SARS-CoV-2 convalescent individuals.

TCRbeta CDR3 regions were sequenced with the immunoSEQ Assay. After extraction, genomic DNA underwent amplification by bias-controlled multiplex PCR, followed by high-throughput sequencing. On the authors' methods: Collapsing and filtering of sequences were performed to quantify the absolute abundance of each unique TCRbeta CDR3 region. T cell fraction was estimated by normalizing TCRbeta template counts to usable DNA, with usable DNA measured through amplification of reference genes found in all nucleated cells. Repertoire TCRs were annotated as SARS-CoV-2-specific by exact matching of V gene, CDR3 amino acid sequence and J gene to a known reactive TCR set. MIRA supplied the reference SARS-CoV-2 TCR set, which was filtered for enrichment in COVID-19-positive ImmuneCODE repertoires so that public or cross-reactive TCRs were removed. Using the MIRA antigens, annotated TCRs were further analysed by specific ORF or by position within an ORF. Breadth was defined as annotated unique rearrangements over total unique productive rearrangements; depth was the summed frequency of those rearrangements. Two-sided Wilcoxon rank-sum tests were applied when comparing TCR breadth between groups. Sourced from immuneACCESS, this table was stored by TCRdb with only in-frame sequences that have V and J called. A share of the clones is absent; for the studies checked, an unresolved V gene accounts for under half, and the remainder has no known explanation. The D gene and trimming were derived from the DNA, and the V and J assignments and clone size from that table. The table for this sample lists 85,000 to 95,000 clones; less than 85% of them were counted only once. The ten largest clones capture 16% of the sample.

V and J are trimmed by 3 bases and 7 bases, and the gene matches miss 0 bases of the junction. CDR1 is given as MRHNA and CDR2 as SNTAGT, both from the germline V gene. From the cysteine up to the phenylalanine, the CDR3 has a length of 14 residues. The read is trimmed to its CDR3 DNA, 42 bases read in frame from base 1. The paper as a whole reports these results and caveats: Ad26.COV2.S recipients had higher spike-specific TCR breadth than placebo recipients (P = 0.0014). Vaccine and placebo recipients had comparable non-spike TCR breadth, which fits with the vaccine containing only spike. After vaccination, substantial breadth of spike-specific CD8+ and CD4+ T cell responses was reported. It was noted by the authors that total T cell responses may have been underestimated by the TCR breadth and depth analyses.

As regards this clone: Its binding antigen is unknown. No base-level quality is on record; no much larger clone is a single base apart.

Sample time point, as interpreted from the label and publication: individuals recovered from natural SARS-CoV-2 infection. This receptor was identified in a human donor who had recovered from COVID-19. The specimen comprised peripheral blood, sampled after recovery from COVID-19. This chain joins TRBV6-4 to TRBJ1-6, and 10 junction bases match TRBD1. The DNA sequence is as follows: TGTGCCAGCAGTGAGGGACAGGGGAATTCACCCCTCCACTTT. It is translated as CASSEGQGNSPLHF.